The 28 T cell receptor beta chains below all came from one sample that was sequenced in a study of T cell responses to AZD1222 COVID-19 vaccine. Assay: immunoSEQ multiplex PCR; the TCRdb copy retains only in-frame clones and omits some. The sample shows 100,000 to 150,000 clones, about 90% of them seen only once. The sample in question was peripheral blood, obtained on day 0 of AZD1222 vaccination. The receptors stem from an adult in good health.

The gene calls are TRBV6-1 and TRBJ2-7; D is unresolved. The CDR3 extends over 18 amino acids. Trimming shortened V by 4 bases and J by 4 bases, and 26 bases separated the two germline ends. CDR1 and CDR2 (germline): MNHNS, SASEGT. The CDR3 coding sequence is TGTGCCAGCAGTGCTGAGTATTGGGCACCGCCTTCGATTTACGAGCAGTACTTC. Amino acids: CASSAEYWAPPSIYEQYF.

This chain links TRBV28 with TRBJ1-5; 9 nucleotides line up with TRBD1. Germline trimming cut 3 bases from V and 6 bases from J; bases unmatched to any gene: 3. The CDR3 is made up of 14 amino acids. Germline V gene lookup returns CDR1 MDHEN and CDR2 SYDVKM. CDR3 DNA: TGTGCCAGCAGTTTCCGGACAGGGGTTCAGCCCCAGCATTTT. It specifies CASSFRTGVQPQHF.

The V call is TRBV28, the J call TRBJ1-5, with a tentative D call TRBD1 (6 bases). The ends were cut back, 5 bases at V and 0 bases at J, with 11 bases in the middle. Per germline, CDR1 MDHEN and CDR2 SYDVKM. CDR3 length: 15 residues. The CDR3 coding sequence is TGTGCCAGCAGTCCAGGGGCCCTTAGCAATCAGCCCCAGCATTTT. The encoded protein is CASSPGALSNQPQHF.

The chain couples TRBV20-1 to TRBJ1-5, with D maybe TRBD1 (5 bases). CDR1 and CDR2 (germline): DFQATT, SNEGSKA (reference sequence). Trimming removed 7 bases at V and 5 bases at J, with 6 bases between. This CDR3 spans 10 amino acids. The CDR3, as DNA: TGCAGTGTGGGGGATCAGCCCCAGCATTTT. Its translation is CSVGDQPQHF.

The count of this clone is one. In DNA form, the CDR3 reads TGTGCCAGCAGCTTAGCGGGACAGGATCCCTACGAGCAGTACTTC. As protein: CASSLAGQDPYEQYF. The V call is TRBV7-9, the J call TRBJ2-7; 8 positions match TRBD1. This CDR3 is built from 15 residues. V shed 0 bases, J shed 2 bases, and the junction held 3 bases outside the gene matches. Germline V CDR1 and CDR2: SEHNR, FQNEAQ (reference sequence).

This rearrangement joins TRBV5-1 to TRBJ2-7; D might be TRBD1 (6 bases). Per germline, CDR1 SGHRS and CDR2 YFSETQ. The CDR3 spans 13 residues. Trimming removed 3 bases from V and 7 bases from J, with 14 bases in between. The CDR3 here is CASSSSGVGEQYF. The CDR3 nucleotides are TGCGCCAGCAGCTCATCAGGGGTTGGAGAGCAGTACTTC.

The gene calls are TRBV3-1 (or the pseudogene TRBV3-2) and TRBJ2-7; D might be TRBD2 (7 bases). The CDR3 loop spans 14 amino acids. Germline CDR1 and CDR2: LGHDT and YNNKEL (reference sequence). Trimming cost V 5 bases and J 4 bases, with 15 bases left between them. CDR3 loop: CASSNDGGRYEQYF. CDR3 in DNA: TGTGCCAGCAGCAATGACGGGGGGCGATACGAGCAGTACTTC.

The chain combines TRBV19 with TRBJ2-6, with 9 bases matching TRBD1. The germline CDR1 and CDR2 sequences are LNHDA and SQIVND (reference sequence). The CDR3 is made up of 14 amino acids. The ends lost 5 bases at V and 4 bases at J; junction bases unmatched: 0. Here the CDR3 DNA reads TGTGCCAGTAGTGGGACAGGGGGGGCCAACGTCCTGACTTTC. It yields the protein CASSGTGGANVLTF.

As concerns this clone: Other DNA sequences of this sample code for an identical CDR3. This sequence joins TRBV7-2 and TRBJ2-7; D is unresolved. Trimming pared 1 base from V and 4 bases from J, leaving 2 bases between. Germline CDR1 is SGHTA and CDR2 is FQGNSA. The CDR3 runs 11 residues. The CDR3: CASSLEYEQYF. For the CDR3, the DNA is TGTGCCAGCAGCTTAGAATACGAGCAGTACTTC.

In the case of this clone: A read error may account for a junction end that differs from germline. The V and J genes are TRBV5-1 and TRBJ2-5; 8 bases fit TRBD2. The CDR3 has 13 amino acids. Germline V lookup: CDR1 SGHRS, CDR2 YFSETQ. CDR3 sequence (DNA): TGCGCCAGCAGCTTAGGGGGACCCGGACTAGCAAACTTC. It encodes CASSLGGPGLANF.

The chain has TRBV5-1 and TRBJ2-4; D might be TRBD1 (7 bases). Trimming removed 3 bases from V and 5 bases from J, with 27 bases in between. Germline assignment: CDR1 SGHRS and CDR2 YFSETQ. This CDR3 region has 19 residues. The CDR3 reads CASSSILWGRDSLENIQYF. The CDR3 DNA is TGCGCCAGCAGCTCGATCCTGTGGGGGCGGGACAGTCTGGAAAACATTCAGTACTTC.

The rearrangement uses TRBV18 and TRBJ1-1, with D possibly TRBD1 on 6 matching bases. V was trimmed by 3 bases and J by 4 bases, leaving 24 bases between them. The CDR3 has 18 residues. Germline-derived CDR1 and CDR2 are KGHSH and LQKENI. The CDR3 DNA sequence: TGTGCCAGCTCACCGGACAGTCTGGATTGGCAGGGAATCACTGAAGCTTTCTTT. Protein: CASSPDSLDWQGITEAFF.

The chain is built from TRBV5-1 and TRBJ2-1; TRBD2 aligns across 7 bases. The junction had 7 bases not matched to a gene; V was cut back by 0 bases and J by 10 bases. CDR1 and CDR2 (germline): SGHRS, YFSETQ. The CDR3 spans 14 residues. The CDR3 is CASSLVTSRGEQFF. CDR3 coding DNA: TGCGCCAGCAGCTTGGTGACTAGCCGAGGCGAGCAGTTCTTC.

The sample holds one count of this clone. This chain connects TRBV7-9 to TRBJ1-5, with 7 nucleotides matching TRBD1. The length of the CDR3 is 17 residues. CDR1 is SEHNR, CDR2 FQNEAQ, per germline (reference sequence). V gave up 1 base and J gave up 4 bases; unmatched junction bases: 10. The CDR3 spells CASSLEKGAGTNQPQHF. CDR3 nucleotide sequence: TGTGCCAGCAGCTTAGAGAAGGGGGCAGGGACTAATCAGCCCCAGCATTTT.

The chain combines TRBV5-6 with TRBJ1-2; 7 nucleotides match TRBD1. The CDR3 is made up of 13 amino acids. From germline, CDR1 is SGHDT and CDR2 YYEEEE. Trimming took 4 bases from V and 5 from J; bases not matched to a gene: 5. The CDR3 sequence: CASSHQGGYGYTF. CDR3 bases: TGTGCCAGCAGCCACCAGGGGGGGTATGGCTACACCTTC.

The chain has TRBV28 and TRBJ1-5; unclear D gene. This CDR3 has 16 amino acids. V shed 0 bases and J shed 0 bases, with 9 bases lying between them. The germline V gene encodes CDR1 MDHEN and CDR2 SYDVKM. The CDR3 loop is CASSLWLDYSNQPQHF. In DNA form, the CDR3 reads TGTGCCAGCAGTTTATGGTTAGATTATAGCAATCAGCCCCAGCATTTT.

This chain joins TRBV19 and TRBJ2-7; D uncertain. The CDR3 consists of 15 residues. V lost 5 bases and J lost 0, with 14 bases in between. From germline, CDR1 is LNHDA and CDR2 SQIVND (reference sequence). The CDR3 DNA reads TGTGCCAGTAGTTGGTCCAGGACCCTCTCCTACGAGCAGTACTTC. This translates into CASSWSRTLSYEQYF.

CDR3 DNA sequence: TGTGCCAGCAGCCCAGCCAGGACACAAGTAAACACCATATATTTT. It encodes CASSPARTQVNTIYF. The chain employs TRBV3-1 (or the pseudogene TRBV3-2) and TRBJ1-3, with D maybe TRBD1 (5 bases). CDR1 and CDR2 from the germline V gene are LGHDT and YNNKEL (reference sequence). The CDR3 spans 15 residues. V was trimmed by 4 bases and J by 6 bases, leaving 16 bases between them.

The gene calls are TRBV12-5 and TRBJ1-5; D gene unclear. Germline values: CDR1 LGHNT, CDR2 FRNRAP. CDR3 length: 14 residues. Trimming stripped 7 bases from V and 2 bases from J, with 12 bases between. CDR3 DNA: TGTGCTAGTGCCCGAAGTCGGGGCAATCAGCCCCAGCATTTT. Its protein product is CASARSRGNQPQHF. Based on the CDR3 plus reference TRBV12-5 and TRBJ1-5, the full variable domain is DARVTQTPRHKVTEMGQEVTMRCQPILGHNTVFWYRQTMMQGLELLAYFRNRAPLDDSGMPKDRFSAEMPDATLATLKIQPSEPRDSAVYFCASARSRGNQPQHFGDGTRLSIL.

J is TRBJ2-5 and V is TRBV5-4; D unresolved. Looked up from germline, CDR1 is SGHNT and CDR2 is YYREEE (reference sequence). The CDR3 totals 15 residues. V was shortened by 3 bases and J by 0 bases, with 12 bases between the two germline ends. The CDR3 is CASSSAARHQETQYF. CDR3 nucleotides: TGTGCCAGCAGCTCGGCCGCGAGACACCAAGAGACCCAGTACTTC.

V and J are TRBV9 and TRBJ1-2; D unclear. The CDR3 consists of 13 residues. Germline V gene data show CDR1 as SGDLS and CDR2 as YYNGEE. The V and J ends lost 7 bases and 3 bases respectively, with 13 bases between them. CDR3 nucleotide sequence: TGTGCCAGCTCGGAAGGTTTTGACTATGGCTACACCTTC. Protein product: CASSEGFDYGYTF.

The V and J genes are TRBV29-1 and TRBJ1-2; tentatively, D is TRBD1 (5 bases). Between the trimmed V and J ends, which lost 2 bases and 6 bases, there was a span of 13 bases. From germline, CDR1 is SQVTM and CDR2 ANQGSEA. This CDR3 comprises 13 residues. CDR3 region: CSVERIEGDGYTF. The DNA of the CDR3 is TGCAGCGTTGAAAGAATTGAAGGGGATGGCTACACCTTC. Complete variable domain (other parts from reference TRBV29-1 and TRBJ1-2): SAVISQKPSRDICQRGTSLTIQCQVDSQVTMMFWYRQQPGQSLTLIATANQGSEATYESGFVIDKFPISRPNLTFSTLTVSNMSPEDSSIYLCSVERIEGDGYTFGSGTRLTVV.

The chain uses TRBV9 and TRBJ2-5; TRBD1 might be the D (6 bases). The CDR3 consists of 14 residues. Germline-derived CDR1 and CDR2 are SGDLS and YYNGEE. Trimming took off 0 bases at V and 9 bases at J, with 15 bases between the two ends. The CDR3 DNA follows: TGTGCCAGCAGCGTAGTAGGGGACAATGGGGCCCAGTACTTC. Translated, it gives CASSVVGDNGAQYF.

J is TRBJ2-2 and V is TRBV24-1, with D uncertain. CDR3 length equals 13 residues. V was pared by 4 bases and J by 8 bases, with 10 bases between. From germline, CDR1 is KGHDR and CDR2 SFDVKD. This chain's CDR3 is CATSDWVVGELFF. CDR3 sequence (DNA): TGTGCCACCAGTGACTGGGTTGTAGGGGAGCTGTTTTTT.

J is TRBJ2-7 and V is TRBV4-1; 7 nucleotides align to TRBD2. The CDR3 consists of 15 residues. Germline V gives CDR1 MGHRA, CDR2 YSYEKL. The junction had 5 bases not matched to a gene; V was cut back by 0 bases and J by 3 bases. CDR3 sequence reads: CASSQEAGDHYEQYF. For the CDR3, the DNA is TGCGCCAGCAGCCAAGAGGCGGGAGATCACTACGAGCAGTACTTC.

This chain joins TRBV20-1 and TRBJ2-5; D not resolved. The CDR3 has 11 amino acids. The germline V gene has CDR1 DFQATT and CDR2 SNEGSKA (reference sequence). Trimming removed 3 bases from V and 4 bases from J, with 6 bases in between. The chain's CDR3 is CSASILETQYF. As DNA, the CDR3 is TGCAGTGCTAGTATTTTAGAGACCCAGTACTTC.

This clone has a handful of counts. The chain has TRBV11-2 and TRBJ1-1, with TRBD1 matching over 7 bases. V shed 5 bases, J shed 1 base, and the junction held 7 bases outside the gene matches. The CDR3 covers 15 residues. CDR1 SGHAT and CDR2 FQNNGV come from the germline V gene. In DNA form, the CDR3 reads TGTGCCAGCAGCCCGACGGGACAGTGGAACACTGAAGCTTTCTTT. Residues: CASSPTGQWNTEAFF.

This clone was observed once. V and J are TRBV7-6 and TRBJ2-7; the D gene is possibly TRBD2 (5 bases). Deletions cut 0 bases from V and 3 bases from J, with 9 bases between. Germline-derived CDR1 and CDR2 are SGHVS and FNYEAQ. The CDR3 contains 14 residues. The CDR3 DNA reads TGTGCCAGCAGCTTAGCACCAGAGGGCTACGAGCAGTACTTC. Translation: CASSLAPEGYEQYF. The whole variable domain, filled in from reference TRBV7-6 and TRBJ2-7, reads GAGVSQSPRYKVTKRGQDVALRCDPISGHVSLYWYRQALGQGPEFLTYFNYEAQQDKSGLPNDRFSAERPEGSISTLTIQRTEQRDSAMYRCASSLAPEGYEQYFGPGTRLTVT.